This T cell receptor beta chain originates from a study of control samples from healthy donors and cancer patients. Germline V gene lookup returns CDR1 SEHNR and CDR2 FQNEAQ (reference sequence). Trimming at V came to 5 bases and at J to 3 bases, leaving 5 bases not matched to a gene. The CDR3 is 15 residues long. Measured with immunoSEQ multiplex PCR; TCRdb has only the in-frame clones, and not every one. Among 130,000 or so clones, more than 80% were seen once, and the ten largest hold about 7.1%. The clonotype was recovered from a man aged 18 to 35 in good health. Sequences were obtained from blood. This chain links TRBV7-9 with TRBJ2-3; 10 nucleotides agree with TRBD1. This chain's CDR3 is CASSLGTGETDTQYF. CDR3 coding DNA: TGTGCCAGCAGCCTGGGGACAGGGGAGACAGATACGCAGTATTTT.